Listed here are 8 T cell receptor beta chains from one sample, sequenced in a study of T cells in Graves' hyperthyroidism and ophthalmopathy. TCR beta CDR3 region amplification was performed from RNA transcripts. The study used the HTBI primer set for a first-round RT-PCR of the TCR CDR3. TCRdb redid the calling of the multiplex PCR reads with MiXCR, one entry per CDR3 protein. The table records around 620,000 distinct CDR3 sequences, about half of them present only once. Sequencing was performed on peripheral blood or thyroid tissue (not recorded which). Receptors were obtained from an adult woman with Graves' disease, either hyperthyroidism or ophthalmopathy (not recorded which).

With regard to this clonotype: At one end the junction does not follow the germline gene, possibly because of a read error. This chain connects TRBV5-1 to TRBJ2-2; TRBD1 might be the D (6 bases). CDR1 and CDR2 (germline): SGHRS, YFSETQ. The CDR3 has 10 residues. In DNA form, the CDR3 reads TGCGCCGGCAGGGGCGGGGAGCTGTTTTTT. Amino acid sequence: CAGRGGELFF. The whole variable domain, filled in from reference TRBV5-1 and TRBJ2-2, reads KAGVTQTPRYLIKTRGQQVTLSCSPISGHRSVSWYQQTPGQGLQFLFEYFSETQRNKGNFPGRFSGRQFSNSRSEMNVSTLELGDSALYLCAGRGGELFFGEGSRLTVL.

This clonotype came up many times. V gene TRBV24-1 combines with J gene TRBJ1-5; D perhaps matches TRBD1 (5 bases). V was cut by 5 bases and J by 7 bases, with 14 bases left in between. CDR3 size: 14 residues. Germline V gene data show CDR1 as KGHDR and CDR2 as SFDVKD. This chain's CDR3 is CATSAAGGDQPQHF. CDR3 DNA: TGTGCCACCAGTGCGGCGGGGGGGGACCAGCCCCAGCATTTT.

This chain connects TRBV12-3 or TRBV12-4 to TRBJ1-2; D perhaps matches TRBD1 (5 bases). Trimming pared 6 bases from V and 8 bases from J, leaving 16 bases between. The CDR3 loop spans 13 amino acids. The CDR3 region is CASSRAGGRGYTF. Written as DNA, the CDR3 is TGTGCCAGCAGCCGGGCCGGGGGAAGAGGCTACACCTTC.

This clonotype occurred a few times. V usage is TRBV7-2 and J usage is TRBJ2-7; 9 nucleotides align to TRBD2. The V gene end was trimmed by 4 bases and the J gene end by 6 bases; junction bases not matched to a gene: 13. The CDR3 extends over 16 amino acids. Germline CDR1 and CDR2: SGHTA and FQGNSA. This CDR3 is CASSSYSGSTPSEQYF. For the CDR3, the DNA is TGTGCCAGCAGCTCATATAGCGGGAGTACTCCCAGCGAGCAGTACTTC.

This clonotype was seen repeatedly, ten times or more. The chain joins TRBV7-8 to TRBJ2-7; D ambiguous. Trimming stripped 5 bases from V and 0 bases from J, with 17 bases between. The CDR3 sequence is 16 residues long. The germline V gene has CDR1 SGHVS and CDR2 FQNEAQ. CDR3 sequence reads: CASSLRLLIDSYEQYF. The DNA for the CDR3 is TGTGCCAGCAGCCTACGGCTCCTAATCGACTCCTACGAGCAGTACTTC.

The chain employs TRBV25-1 and TRBJ1-4, with D hard to call. The CDR3 loop spans 14 amino acids. V was clipped by 6 bases and J by 0 bases, with 8 bases between them. Germline values: CDR1 MGHDK, CDR2 SYGVNS. The chain's CDR3 is CASSGPSTNEKLFF. The CDR3 bases are TGTGCCAGCAGCGGGCCCTCAACTAATGAAAAACTGTTTTTT.

This clonotype was seen many times. This chain uses TRBV29-1 with TRBJ1-2; D might be TRBD1 (5 bases). This CDR3 comprises 10 residues. Germline CDR1 is SQVTM and CDR2 is ANQGSEA. V was clipped by 6 bases and J by 4 bases, with 6 bases between them. The CDR3 protein is CSVDSYGYTF. The CDR3 DNA sequence: TGCAGCGTAGACAGCTATGGCTACACCTTC.

The V gene is TRBV10-3, the J gene TRBJ1-2; D is ambiguous. Trimming shortened V by 4 bases and J by 1 base, and 4 bases separated the two germline ends. The CDR3 length is 12 residues. Germline V gene data show CDR1 as ENHRY and CDR2 as SYGVKD. The CDR3 is CAISVLNYGYTF. The CDR3 nucleotides read TGTGCCATCAGTGTCCTTAACTATGGCTACACCTTC.